This T cell receptor (beta chain) was recorded in a study of blood T cell repertoires in COVID-19. Study at large: The study drew acute and convalescent COVID-19 samples from the United States, Italy and Spain.

Participants were aged roughly 18 to 89 years, lived in 20 to 25 US areas, and enrolled virtually. Participant reports of clinical history set cohort assignment. The CDR3 has 15 amino acids. Germline CDR1 and CDR2: LNHDA and SQIVND (reference sequence). V dropped 5 bases and J dropped 0 bases, with 13 bases sitting between them. As processed by the authors: Counts of nucleated cells, estimated from reference gene primer amplification, were obtained. TCRdb's table, derived via immunoSEQ multiplex PCR, lists solely in-frame clones and lacks some. Clonal size and the V and J genes are those of that table, whereas D and trimming came from the DNA. Of 130,000 or so clones listed, about 86% are singletons. This clone was observed once.

The clonotype was recovered from a man aged 40-49 years with acute COVID-19. Sequenced material: PBMCs or T cells enriched from blood (not recorded which). The rearrangement links TRBV19 to TRBJ1-2; D call uncertain. The CDR3 DNA follows: TGTGCCAGTAGTCTTGGGCCCCCTTCTAACTATGGCTACACCTTC. Amino acids: CASSLGPPSNYGYTF.